The 20 T cell receptor beta chains in this list originate from one sample, sequenced in a study of cytomegalovirus exposure and HLA in healthy donors. Both 60 Vbeta primers and 13 Jbeta primers went into the PCR. TCRdb keeps only in-frame clones here, not all; method: immunoSEQ multiplex PCR. Found here are over 150,000 clones, roughly two thirds of them singletons; the top ten hold roughly 4%. Source material: PBMCs. These receptors came from a woman in her late teens or twenties in good health and CMV-seropositive.

The chain is built from TRBV7-9 and TRBJ2-4; no clear D gene. The germline V gene encodes CDR1 SEHNR and CDR2 FQNEAQ (reference sequence). V gave up 4 bases and J gave up 0 bases, with 16 bases separating them. The CDR3 consists of 17 residues. The CDR3 loop reads CASSYERHTLAKNIQYF. The CDR3 DNA reads TGTGCCAGCAGCTACGAACGACACACACTAGCCAAAAACATTCAGTACTTC.

This chain links TRBV7-9 with TRBJ1-1; unclear D gene. The length of the CDR3 is 13 residues. Germline-derived CDR1 and CDR2 are SEHNR and FQNEAQ (reference sequence). The V end was cut by 7 bases, the J end by 1 base, with 10 bases between. CDR3: CASKETGNTEAFF. The CDR3, as DNA: TGTGCCAGCAAGGAGACCGGGAACACTGAAGCTTTCTTT.

The rearrangement links TRBV19 to TRBJ1-5, with TRBD1 matching over 7 bases. The CDR3 runs 16 residues. Germline V gene data show CDR1 as LNHDA and CDR2 as SQIVND (reference sequence). V trimming: 6 bases; J trimming: 4 bases; junction bases outside the gene matches: 12. DNA of the CDR3: TGTGCCAGTAGGACCCGGGACAGAGTTTTTAATCAGCCCCAGCATTTT. Amino acid sequence: CASRTRDRVFNQPQHF.

The table lists this clone with a few counts. Additional DNA sequences in this sample encode the identical CDR3. This chain joins TRBV5-1 and TRBJ1-1; 9 nucleotides align to TRBD1. The CDR3 is made up of 16 amino acids. Trimming took 0 bases from V and 1 from J; bases not matched to a gene: 4. Germline V gene sequence: CDR1 SGHRS, CDR2 YFSETQ. The CDR3 nucleotides are TGCGCCAGCAGCTTGGCCAAGGGACAGGGGAACACTGAAGCTTTCTTT. Its translation is CASSLAKGQGNTEAFF.

The rearrangement uses TRBV27 and TRBJ2-7; TRBD2 matches at 7 bases. The CDR3 loop spans 15 amino acids. Germline lookup yields CDR1 MNHEY and CDR2 SMNVEV (reference sequence). Unmatched junction bases numbered 10, after V lost 6 bases and J lost 2 bases. This CDR3 reads CASRQMGGFPYEQYF. CDR3 nucleotide sequence: TGTGCCAGCAGACAAATGGGGGGGTTCCCCTACGAGCAGTACTTC.

The V gene is TRBV30, the J gene TRBJ2-5; 8 nucleotides match TRBD2. Matching the DNA end better, TRBJ2-7 makes the J call doubtful. The CDR3 totals 13 residues. Germline CDR1 and CDR2: GTSNPN and SVGIG (reference sequence). The CDR3 here is CARKSGGDYEQYF. The CDR3 DNA follows: TGTGCACGGAAGAGCGGGGGAGACTACGAGCAGTACTTC.

This chain joins TRBV19 and TRBJ2-1; 8 positions match TRBD1. The CDR3 consists of 15 residues. Germline lookup yields CDR1 LNHDA and CDR2 SQIVND (reference sequence). The junction had 6 bases not matched to a gene; V was cut back by 5 bases and J by 3 bases. CDR3 sequence: CASSRGQASYNEQFF. The CDR3 bases are TGTGCCAGTAGTCGGGGACAGGCAAGCTACAATGAGCAGTTCTTC.

Notes on this clone: Other nucleotide sequences from this sample produce the same CDR3. The chain employs TRBV19 and TRBJ1-5; a possible D gene is TRBD1 (5 bases). V was pared by 1 base and J by 4 bases, with 11 bases between. Germline V gives CDR1 LNHDA, CDR2 SQIVND (reference sequence). The CDR3 is 15 residues long. DNA for the CDR3: TGTGCCAGTAGTATAGGGACAAGATCTAATCAGCCCCAGCATTTT. This sequence encodes CASSIGTRSNQPQHF.

The chain employs TRBV15 and TRBJ2-7, with 11 nucleotides matching TRBD2. With V trimmed by 5 bases and J by 0 bases, 6 bases remained unmatched. This CDR3 is 16 amino acids long. The V gene's germline CDR1 is LNHNV and CDR2 YYDKDF (reference sequence). DNA for the CDR3: TGTGCCACCAGCGATGCCGGGACTAGCGGCTCCTACGAGCAGTACTTC. Amino acids: CATSDAGTSGSYEQYF.

With respect to this clone: In the same sample, other DNA sequences code for this CDR3. The chain has TRBV30 and TRBJ1-6; a weak D match, TRBD1 (6 bases). The CDR3 totals 12 residues. V was clipped by 7 bases and J by 13 bases, with 17 bases between them. The V gene's germline CDR1 is GTSNPN and CDR2 SVGIG (reference sequence). DNA of the CDR3: TGTGCCTATCGGGACACGGGTTCCCCCCTCCACTTT. This codes for CAYRDTGSPLHF.

V is TRBV7-2 and J is TRBJ2-7; 11 positions match TRBD1. The CDR3 extends over 16 amino acids. Unmatched junction bases numbered 6, after V lost 2 bases and J lost 3 bases. The germline gives CDR1 SGHTA, CDR2 FQGNSA. The CDR3 DNA sequence: TGTGCCAGCAGCTTAATTCCCGGGACAGGGGGCTACGAGCAGTACTTC. This gives the protein CASSLIPGTGGYEQYF.

This chain uses TRBV5-4 with TRBJ1-6, with 10 bases aligning to TRBD1. This CDR3 is 14 amino acids long. V lost 4 bases, J lost 8 bases, and 3 bases stayed unmatched. Looked up from germline, CDR1 is SGHNT and CDR2 is YYREEE (reference sequence). The CDR3 DNA is TGTGCCAGCAGCAGGGACAGGGGTGATTCACCCCTCCACTTT. Translation: CASSRDRGDSPLHF.

The CDR3 bases are TGTGCCTGGAGTGAGACGGGTAGTTGGCTCGAGCAGTACTTC. As protein: CAWSETGSWLEQYF. The genes are TRBV30 and TRBJ2-7; the D is unclear. Germline loops: CDR1 GTSNPN, CDR2 SVGIG (reference sequence). V lost 1 base, J lost 6 bases, and 16 bases lay in between. The CDR3 covers 14 residues.

This clone showed up just a few times. This chain links TRBV9 with TRBJ2-7; D is undetermined. V lost 0 bases and J lost 6, with 13 bases in between. The CDR3 extends over 14 amino acids. Germline CDR1 and CDR2: SGDLS and YYNGEE. CDR3 in amino acids: CASSVGSVPGEQYF. DNA of the CDR3: TGTGCCAGCAGCGTAGGGTCGGTTCCAGGCGAGCAGTACTTC. The full variable domain, rest sourced from reference TRBV9 and TRBJ2-7, is DSGVTQTPKHLITATGQRVTLRCSPRSGDLSVYWYQQSLDQGLQFLIQYYNGEERAKGNILERFSAQQFPDLHSELNLSSLELGDSALYFCASSVGSVPGEQYFGPGTRLTVT.

The rearrangement joins TRBV20-1 to TRBJ1-2, with D perhaps TRBD1 (6 bases). Trimming took 6 bases from V and 11 from J, leaving 16 bases between them. Germline-derived CDR1 and CDR2 are DFQATT and SNEGSKA (reference sequence). This CDR3 has 11 amino acids. As DNA, the CDR3 is TGCAGTGCAACCCAGGGTAGGGGGTACACCTTC. Translated, it gives CSATQGRGYTF.

This clone has just one count. The chain joins TRBV15 to TRBJ2-2, with 11 bases that match TRBD1. The germline V gene encodes CDR1 LNHNV and CDR2 YYDKDF (reference sequence). The CDR3 spans 17 residues. The V segment lost 3 bases and the J segment 7 bases; nucleotides outside the gene matches: 10. Here the CDR3 reads CATSRPDRGPLGGELFF. The CDR3 region has the DNA TGTGCCACCAGCAGGCCGGACAGGGGGCCCCTGGGCGGGGAGCTGTTTTTT. The whole variable domain, filled in from reference TRBV15 and TRBJ2-2, reads DAMVIQNPRYQVTQFGKPVTLSCSQTLNHNVMYWYQQKSSQAPKLLFHYYDKDFNNEADTPDNFQSRRPNTSFCFLDIRSPGLGDTAMYLCATSRPDRGPLGGELFFGEGSRLTVL.

This clone appeared once. CDR3 coding DNA: TGTGCCAGCTCCCCTACAGGGGGCGCCGGATCGTACTATGGCTACACCTTC. It yields the protein CASSPTGGAGSYYGYTF. The chain couples TRBV18 to TRBJ1-2; TRBD1 matches 9 bases. This CDR3 is 17 amino acids long. V shed 6 bases and J 3 bases; nucleotides not matched to a gene: 14. The germline V gene has CDR1 KGHSH and CDR2 LQKENI.

This clone was detected only a few times. This chain links TRBV7-9 with TRBJ2-5; 7 positions agree with TRBD2. Gene TRBJ2-7 matches the end of the DNA better, so the J call may be wrong. Germline values: CDR1 SEHNR, CDR2 FQNEAQ (reference sequence). The CDR3 loop spans 17 amino acids. The CDR3 region is CASSRLSGRVADYEQYF. The CDR3 nucleotides read TGTGCCAGCAGCCGGCTCTCGGGGAGGGTAGCAGATTACGAGCAGTACTTC.

The CDR3 here is CASSMPGQLSYEQYF. CDR3 bases: TGTGCCAGTAGTATGCCGGGACAGCTCTCCTACGAGCAGTACTTC. The V gene is TRBV19, the J gene TRBJ2-7, with 7 bases aligning to TRBD1. CDR3 size: 15 residues. The V segment lost 3 bases and the J segment 0 bases; nucleotides outside the gene matches: 5. Per the germline V gene, CDR1 is LNHDA and CDR2 is SQIVND (reference sequence).

The rearrangement links TRBV28 to TRBJ2-3; the D gene is possibly TRBD1 (6 bases). The V gene lost 5 bases and the J gene lost 6 bases, with 21 bases spanning the gap. This CDR3 has 16 residues. The germline V gene has CDR1 MDHEN and CDR2 SYDVKM. The CDR3 DNA is TGTGCCAGCAGTCCCACTCTCGACAGGTTAGGCGATACGCAGTATTTT. This codes for CASSPTLDRLGDTQYF.